This T cell receptor (beta chain) was recovered during a study of blood T cell repertoires in COVID-19. Study summary: Researchers got acute and convalescent COVID-19 samples from the United States, Italy and Spain. Nucleic acid was either cDNA or gDNA, and it came from T cells, B-cell-depleted T cells, or PBMCs.

Authors' analysis steps: Amplification from reference gene primers served as the basis for estimated nucleated cell counts. The table came from immunoSEQ multiplex PCR; TCRdb's copy has only in-frame clones and leaves some out. V, J and clone size are taken as reported in that table, and D and trimming were inferred from the DNA itself. The sample consists of approximately 250,000 clones, roughly nine tenths of them appearing once. The specimen was peripheral blood. The source is a man in his forties with active or convalescent COVID-19.

CDR3 nucleotides: TGTGCCAGCAGTGACCGACAGGGCGTTCAGCCCCAGCATTTT. As protein: CASSDRQGVQPQHF. V gene TRBV6-4 combines with J gene TRBJ1-5; 7 bases match TRBD1. This CDR3 has 14 residues. CDR1 MRHNA and CDR2 SNTAGT come from the germline V gene. Unmatched junction bases numbered 4, after V lost 2 bases and J lost 6 bases.